The entry that follows covers one T cell receptor beta chain sequence. A read error may explain this, as a much larger clone is one base away. This entry is derived from a study of CDR3 diversity in severe acne. MiXCR, applied by TCRdb to the PCR reads, yields one record per CDR3 protein. The repertoire holds tens of thousands of distinct CDR3 sequences, with about 53% as singletons. The clonotype comes from a male donor with severe acne vulgaris. Sequencing was carried out using blood.

The CDR3 DNA is TGTGCCAGCAGCTTAGCCTGGTCAGATACGCGGTATTTT. Translating gives CASSLAWSDTRYF. This rearrangement joins TRBV7-8 to TRBJ2-3; D unresolved. The CDR3 length is 13 residues. Germline CDR1 is SGHVS and CDR2 is FQNEAQ.